The 10 T cell receptor beta chains presented below share a single source sample, sequenced in a study of shared T cell receptors in the human thymus. Only in-frame clones appear in the TCRdb table, and some are missing; sequencing was by immunoSEQ multiplex PCR. In the table there are more than 550,000 clones, approximately 87% of which are singletons. These records were also assigned to another study, of human thymus T cells.

Material: thymocytes. Every receptor here comes from a boy in the first two years of life with a congenital heart defect.

Comments on this clone: Additional DNA sequences in this sample encode the identical CDR3. The chain combines TRBV29-1 with TRBJ1-2; D possibly corresponds to TRBD1 (6 bases). V lost 2 bases and J lost 8, with 9 bases in between. This CDR3 is 11 amino acids long. Germline CDR1 is SQVTM and CDR2 is ANQGSEA. The CDR3 sequence: CSVETGKGYTF. The CDR3 DNA is TGCAGCGTTGAAACAGGGAAGGGCTACACCTTC.

V gene TRBV11-2 combines with J gene TRBJ2-7; TRBD2 aligns across 9 bases. The CDR3 covers 16 residues. Germline CDR1 SGHAT, CDR2 FQNNGV. V was pared by 0 bases and J by 5 bases, with 8 bases of the junction left unmatched. The chain's CDR3 is CASSLEWLAGSHEQYF. The CDR3 DNA sequence: TGTGCCAGCAGCTTAGAGTGGCTAGCGGGATCACACGAGCAGTACTTC. Full variable domain (rest looked up from reference TRBV11-2 and TRBJ2-7): EAGVAQSPRYKIIEKRQSVAFWCNPISGHATLYWYQQILGQGPKLLIQFQNNGVVDDSQLPKDRFSAERLKGVDSTLKIQPAKLEDSAVYLCASSLEWLAGSHEQYFGPGTRLTVT.

The V gene is TRBV29-1, the J gene TRBJ1-1; 9 bases agree with TRBD1. This CDR3 spans 13 amino acids. With 6 bases clipped from V and 6 bases from J, the junction kept 8 bases outside the gene matches. Germline CDR1 and CDR2: SQVTM and ANQGSEA. The CDR3 protein is CSVRGTGTPEAFF. CDR3 nucleotides: TGCAGCGTCCGGGGGACAGGGACCCCTGAAGCTTTCTTT.

The J gene is TRBJ2-1, the V gene TRBV19; 7 nucleotides match TRBD2. The CDR3 consists of 15 residues. Germline-derived CDR1 and CDR2 are LNHDA and SQIVND (reference sequence). V lost 2 bases to trimming and J lost 4 bases; unmatched junction nucleotides: 5. The CDR3 reads CASSIPTSSYNEQFF. The CDR3 DNA is TGTGCCAGTAGTATACCGACTAGCTCATACAATGAGCAGTTCTTC.

The chain is built from TRBV7-8 and TRBJ1-5; 9 bases fit TRBD1. This CDR3 comprises 16 residues. J gave up 5 bases and V 4 bases, and 9 bases lay outside the gene matches. The germline gives CDR1 SGHVS, CDR2 FQNEAQ. This CDR3 reads CASSCGTGPFDQPQHF. In nucleotides, the CDR3 is TGTGCCAGCAGCTGCGGGACAGGGCCTTTTGATCAGCCCCAGCATTTT. Together with reference TRBV7-8 and TRBJ1-5, the CDR3 gives the full variable domain: GAGVSQSPRYKVAKRGQDVALRCDPISGHVSLFWYQQALGQGPEFLTYFQNEAQLDKSGLPSDRFFAERPEGSVSTLKIQRTQQEDSAVYLCASSCGTGPFDQPQHFGDGTRLSIL.

This clone was observed a handful of times. The V gene is TRBV7-3, the J gene TRBJ1-2; a weak D match, TRBD1 (6 bases). CDR3 length: 13 residues. V lost 0 bases and J 4 bases, leaving 6 bases between the germline ends. Germline V gene data show CDR1 as SGHTA and CDR2 as FQGTGA. The DNA for the CDR3 is TGTGCCAGCAGCTTAACAGGGGGCTATGGCTACACCTTC. It codes for CASSLTGGYGYTF.

The V and J genes are TRBV7-2 and TRBJ2-3; 13 bases map to TRBD2. The J segment lost 2 bases and the V segment lost 5 bases, leaving 4 bases of the junction unmatched. This CDR3 contains 16 residues. Germline V gene data show CDR1 as SGHTA and CDR2 as FQGNSA. The CDR3: CASSLGLAGVTDTQYF. The CDR3, as DNA: TGTGCCAGCAGCCTAGGACTAGCGGGGGTCACAGATACGCAGTATTTT. The variable domain in full, completed from reference TRBV7-2 and TRBJ2-3, reads GAGVSQSPSNKVTEKGKDVELRCDPISGHTALYWYRQSLGQGLEFLIYFQGNSAPDKSGLPSDRFSAERTGGSVSTLTIQRTQQEDSAVYLCASSLGLAGVTDTQYFGPGTRLTVL.

The chain recombines TRBV7-9 with TRBJ2-3; 14 bases fit TRBD2. Losses at the gene ends were 5 bases for V and 5 bases for J; bases not matched to a gene: 6. This CDR3 contains 16 residues. Germline values: CDR1 SEHNR, CDR2 FQNEAQ (reference sequence). CDR3 residues: CASSPGTSGGRDTQYF. The CDR3 DNA reads as TGTGCCAGCAGCCCAGGGACTAGCGGGGGCAGAGATACGCAGTATTTT. The full variable domain, in which reference TRBV7-9 and TRBJ2-3 provide the parts outside the CDR3, is DTGVSQNPRHKITKRGQNVTFRCDPISEHNRLYWYRQTLGQGPEFLTYFQNEAQLEKSRLLSDRFSAERPKGSFSTLEIQRTEQGDSAMYLCASSPGTSGGRDTQYFGPGTRLTVL.

The chain joins TRBV4-2 to TRBJ1-1; 9 bases map to TRBD1. V gave up 0 bases and J gave up 5 bases; unmatched junction bases: 19. The CDR3 extends over 20 amino acids. Per the germline V gene, CDR1 is LGHNA and CDR2 is YNFKEQ. The chain's CDR3 is CASSQDLRPRDREVWTEAFF. The CDR3 region has the DNA TGTGCCAGCAGCCAAGATCTTAGGCCCCGGGACAGGGAAGTTTGGACTGAAGCTTTCTTT.

This clone was seen a single time. The chain couples TRBV27 to TRBJ2-7; TRBD1 matches at 10 bases. This CDR3 is built from 18 residues. Germline values: CDR1 MNHEY, CDR2 SMNVEV (reference sequence). V dropped 2 bases and J dropped 5; count of bases not matched to a gene: 15. CDR3 DNA: TGTGCCAGCAGTTTAAGGTTAAGGGACAGGGGTTTCCCCGACGAGCAGTACTTC. Amino acids: CASSLRLRDRGFPDEQYF.